Below are 31 T cell receptor beta chains sequenced from a single sample in a study of neoadjuvant anti-PD-1 for oral cavity cancer. TCRdb's copy holds only in-frame clones and misses some; the assay was immunoSEQ multiplex PCR. The sample consists of tens of thousands of clones, around 82% of them appearing once. This specimen consisted of PBMCs, obtained before nivolumab (anti-PD-1) treatment. The receptors shown here come from a person between 40 and 80 years old with oral cavity squamous cell carcinoma.

Of note for this clone: The junction does not match germline at one end; this may be a read error. The rearrangement uses TRBV7-7 and TRBJ2-5; 7 positions agree with TRBD2. Looked up from germline, CDR1 is SSHAT and CDR2 is FNYEAQ (reference sequence). This CDR3 is built from 17 residues. DNA of the CDR3: TGTGCTAGCAGCTTATTTGGGGCGTTAGCGGGTCAAGAGACCCAGTACTTC. Encoded protein: CASSLFGALAGQETQYF.

J is TRBJ1-2 and V is TRBV29-1, with 7 positions matching TRBD1. The CDR3 loop spans 14 amino acids. Germline V gene lookup returns CDR1 SQVTM and CDR2 ANQGSEA. V dropped 3 bases and J dropped 2; count of bases not matched to a gene: 6. Here the CDR3 reads CSVDDRDLNYGYTF. The CDR3 DNA reads TGCAGCGTTGACGACAGGGACTTGAACTATGGCTACACCTTC.

The chain is built from TRBV19 and TRBJ2-5, with TRBD1 matching over 10 bases. The CDR3 loop spans 14 amino acids. The germline V gene encodes CDR1 LNHDA and CDR2 SQIVND (reference sequence). Trimming took 6 bases from V and 4 from J; bases not matched to a gene: 5. The CDR3 region is CASRDRGRGETQYF. In nucleotides, the CDR3 is TGTGCCAGTAGAGACAGGGGGCGGGGAGAGACCCAGTACTTC.

The rearrangement uses TRBV19 and TRBJ2-3, with TRBD2 matching over 7 bases. This CDR3 is built from 15 residues. V dropped 3 bases and J dropped 1; count of bases not matched to a gene: 4. The germline V gene encodes CDR1 LNHDA and CDR2 SQIVND (reference sequence). CDR3 sequence reads: CASSIWLAGTDTQYF. The CDR3 nucleotides are TGTGCCAGTAGTATTTGGCTAGCGGGCACAGATACGCAGTATTTT.

The chain has TRBV15 and TRBJ1-5; TRBD1 matches 7 bases. Germline CDR1 and CDR2: LNHNV and YYDKDF (reference sequence). The CDR3 has 16 amino acids. V lost 2 bases and J lost 4; bases outside the gene matches: 8. The CDR3 sequence: CATSRQRDRANQPQHF. The CDR3 DNA reads TGTGCCACCAGCAGACAACGAGACAGGGCGAATCAGCCCCAGCATTTT.

The chain is built from TRBV6-5 and TRBJ2-7; perhaps D is TRBD1 or TRBD2 (5 bases each). V lost 8 bases and J lost 4, with 15 bases in between. The CDR3 is 13 amino acids. Germline lookup yields CDR1 MNHEY and CDR2 SVGAGI. The CDR3 sequence: CASRRLGVYEQYF. The CDR3 DNA reads TGTGCCAGCCGTAGATTGGGGGTTTACGAGCAGTACTTC.

The chain recombines TRBV7-8 with TRBJ2-7; D remains ambiguous. V was shortened by 5 bases and J by 4 bases, with 12 bases between the two germline ends. This CDR3 contains 13 residues. The germline CDR1 and CDR2 sequences are SGHVS and FQNEAQ. The CDR3 DNA reads as TGTGCCAGCAGCCCCGTCCAGGTTTACGAGCAGTACTTC. Residues: CASSPVQVYEQYF.

V usage is TRBV10-3 and J usage is TRBJ2-7; 7 nucleotides line up with TRBD1. V was clipped by 4 bases and J by 5 bases; unmatched bases: 8. The germline gives CDR1 ENHRY, CDR2 SYGVKD. The CDR3 length is 14 residues. Here the CDR3 reads CAISGSDRFDEQYF. The CDR3 DNA is TGTGCCATCAGTGGGTCGGACAGGTTCGACGAGCAGTACTTC.

This chain links TRBV11-3 with TRBJ2-7; D gene ambiguous. This CDR3 has 15 amino acids. Germline loops: CDR1 SGHNT, CDR2 YENEEA. Between the trimmed V and J ends, which lost 0 bases and 3 bases, there was a span of 12 bases. The CDR3 reads CASSLDHGRNYEQYF. The CDR3, as DNA: TGTGCCAGCAGCTTAGATCATGGCAGAAACTACGAGCAGTACTTC.

The chain has TRBV30 and TRBJ1-4, with D unresolved. V lost 3 bases to trimming and J lost 10 bases, with 9 bases between them. The CDR3 contains 11 residues. Germline V CDR1 and CDR2: GTSNPN, SVGIG (reference sequence). The CDR3 spells CAWRDPGKLFF. As DNA, the CDR3 is TGTGCCTGGAGGGATCCAGGAAAACTGTTTTTT.

The chain recombines TRBV6-1 with TRBJ2-7; D is uncertain. This CDR3 spans 15 amino acids. Germline CDR1 is MNHNS and CDR2 is SASEGT. V lost 10 bases and J 0 bases, leaving 19 bases between the germline ends. CDR3 coding DNA: TGTGCCATCCCAAAGGACGGAACGTTCTCCTACGAGCAGTACTTC. Protein: CAIPKDGTFSYEQYF.

The V call is TRBV28, the J call TRBJ1-5; no clear D. The CDR3 totals 11 residues. V gave up 5 bases and J gave up 4 bases, with 3 bases separating them. From germline, CDR1 is MDHEN and CDR2 SYDVKM. The CDR3 nucleotides are TGTGCCAGCAGTCATAATCAGCCCCAGCATTTT. Translated: CASSHNQPQHF.

V and J are TRBV9 and TRBJ1-5, with unresolved D. This CDR3 has 14 residues. The germline gives CDR1 SGDLS, CDR2 YYNGEE. V was clipped by 3 bases and J by 3 bases, with 10 bases between them. The CDR3 region is CASSGPGNNQPQHF. The CDR3 nucleotides read TGTGCCAGCAGCGGACCGGGAAACAATCAGCCCCAGCATTTT.

The genes are TRBV11-3 and TRBJ2-2; no definite D call. Germline V gives CDR1 SGHNT, CDR2 YENEEA. Trimming cost V 3 bases and J 7 bases, with 6 bases left between them. This CDR3 is built from 12 residues. CDR3 sequence: CASSFQNGELFF. Here the CDR3 DNA reads TGTGCCAGCAGCTTTCAGAACGGGGAGCTGTTTTTT. Using reference TRBV11-3 and TRBJ2-2 for the parts outside the CDR3, the full variable domain is EAGVVQSPRYKIIEKKQPVAFWCNPISGHNTLYWYLQNLGQGPELLIRYENEEAVDDSQLPKDRFSAERLKGVDSTLKIQPAELGDSAVYLCASSFQNGELFFGEGSRLTVL.

J is TRBJ2-3 and V is TRBV7-8; 7 bases match TRBD2. Per germline, CDR1 SGHVS and CDR2 FQNEAQ. Losses at the gene ends were 2 bases for V and 6 bases for J; bases not matched to a gene: 8. This CDR3 is built from 15 residues. The CDR3 is CASSLRRERLDTQYF. In DNA, the CDR3 is TGTGCCAGCAGCTTAAGGCGGGAGAGGTTGGATACGCAGTATTTT.

V gene TRBV10-3 combines with J gene TRBJ1-1; TRBD1 agrees at 8 bases. V lost 5 bases and J lost 3; bases outside the gene matches: 17. CDR3 length: 18 amino acids. Germline assignment: CDR1 ENHRY and CDR2 SYGVKD. The CDR3 is CAISLHQGAKRTDTEAFF. The CDR3 DNA reads as TGTGCCATCAGTCTACACCAGGGGGCCAAGAGGACGGACACTGAAGCTTTCTTT.

This rearrangement joins TRBV5-1 to TRBJ2-6; possibly TRBD1 for D (6 bases). This CDR3 contains 17 residues. Germline V gives CDR1 SGHRS, CDR2 YFSETQ. The V end lost 0 bases, the J end lost 6 bases, and 16 bases lay between the germline ends. CDR3 in DNA: TGCGCCAGCAGCTTGGTGTATAGGGGGAAGGTGGCCAACGTCCTGACTTTC. The encoded protein is CASSLVYRGKVANVLTF.

This clone appeared a single time. The chain employs TRBV19 and TRBJ2-5; D may correspond to TRBD1 or TRBD2 (6 bases each). CDR3 length: 15 amino acids. The germline V gene encodes CDR1 LNHDA and CDR2 SQIVND (reference sequence). Trimming removed 6 bases from V and 4 bases from J, with 18 bases in between. The CDR3 nucleotides are TGTGCCAGTAGGGACGGGGGCGCCGGGGGAGAGACCCAGTACTTC. Translated: CASRDGGAGGETQYF.

The chain uses TRBV19 and TRBJ2-7; perhaps TRBD2 as D (6 bases). V lost 3 bases and J 1 base, leaving 13 bases between the germline ends. Germline CDR1 and CDR2: LNHDA and SQIVND (reference sequence). The CDR3 is made up of 15 amino acids. Here the CDR3 DNA reads TGTGCCAGTAGTATGATCGCTAGCGTTTCCTACGAGCAGTACTTC. This gives the protein CASSMIASVSYEQYF.

The V and J genes are TRBV10-1 and TRBJ2-5; a possible D gene is TRBD2 (7 bases). V lost 5 bases, J lost 6 bases, and 13 bases lay in between. CDR1 WNHNN and CDR2 SYGVQD come from the germline V gene (reference sequence). The CDR3 sequence is 13 residues long. CDR3 nucleotides: TGCGCCAGCAGTCAACAGGGAGGGCAGACCCAGTACTTC. Translated, it gives CASSQQGGQTQYF.

The V and J genes are TRBV5-4 and TRBJ1-6; D is ambiguous. V lost 1 base, J lost 7 bases, and 9 bases lay in between. The CDR3 runs 14 residues. CDR1 is SGHNT, CDR2 YYREEE, per germline (reference sequence). The CDR3 region is CASSLSQTNSPLHF. For the CDR3, the DNA is TGTGCCAGCAGCTTGAGTCAGACAAATTCACCCCTCCACTTT.

The chain has TRBV6-1 and TRBJ2-3; D call uncertain. Trimming shortened V by 2 bases and J by 7 bases, and 7 bases separated the two germline ends. Germline V gene lookup returns CDR1 MNHNS and CDR2 SASEGT. The CDR3 spans 12 residues. CDR3 DNA sequence: TGTGCCAGCAGTGAATTGGGGAATACGCAGTATTTT. Its protein product is CASSELGNTQYF.

The chain recombines TRBV5-1 with TRBJ1-1; a weak D match, TRBD1 (5 bases). There are 13 residues in the CDR3. Germline V gene lookup returns CDR1 SGHRS and CDR2 YFSETQ. With 0 bases removed from V and 12 bases from J, the gap between germline ends came to 15 bases. This chain's CDR3 is CASSLVGRVLPFF. The CDR3 nucleotides are TGCGCCAGCAGCTTGGTGGGCAGGGTCTTGCCTTTCTTT.

This clone occurred a few times. This rearrangement joins TRBV5-4 to TRBJ2-1; TRBD2 matches at 11 bases. V was pared by 4 bases and J by 0 bases, with 6 bases of the junction left unmatched. The CDR3 extends over 17 amino acids. Germline CDR1 SGHNT, CDR2 YYREEE (reference sequence). The CDR3 reads CASSPAGTSGSYNEQFF. CDR3 coding DNA: TGTGCCAGCAGCCCCGCCGGGACTAGCGGCTCCTACAATGAGCAGTTCTTC.

The chain recombines TRBV10-1 with TRBJ2-3; D possibly corresponds to TRBD1 (6 bases). Looked up from germline, CDR1 is WNHNN and CDR2 is SYGVQD (reference sequence). This CDR3 is built from 16 residues. The V end lost 2 bases, the J end lost 0 bases, and 12 bases lay between the germline ends. The CDR3 loop reads CASSEGTGPSTDTQYF. The CDR3 DNA sequence: TGCGCCAGCAGTGAGGGAACAGGGCCCAGCACAGATACGCAGTATTTT.

The chain recombines TRBV7-9 with TRBJ2-7; 10 nucleotides agree with TRBD1. Germline CDR1 reads SEHNR; CDR2 reads FQNEAQ (reference sequence). This CDR3 is 14 amino acids long. Trimming removed 5 bases from V and 7 bases from J; junction bases left unmatched: 8. CDR3 sequence: CASSARDRGVEQYF. DNA for the CDR3: TGTGCCAGCAGCGCCCGGGACAGGGGTGTAGAGCAGTACTTC.

The CDR3 DNA follows: TGTGCCAGCAGCCCAAGGGGGTGGGGGAGGACAGATACGCAGTATTTT. It yields the protein CASSPRGWGRTDTQYF. The V gene is TRBV7-8, the J gene TRBJ2-3; perhaps D is TRBD1 or TRBD2 (6 bases each). Germline V gene sequence: CDR1 SGHVS, CDR2 FQNEAQ. This CDR3 has 16 amino acids. Deletions cut 5 bases from V and 3 bases from J, with 18 bases between.

The gene calls are TRBV7-2 and TRBJ2-1; TRBD2 matches 8 bases. The CDR3 runs to 15 residues. Trimming at V came to 0 bases and at J to 4 bases, leaving 2 bases not matched to a gene. Per germline, CDR1 SGHTA and CDR2 FQGNSA. CDR3 residues: CASSLAASGYNEQFF. The CDR3 DNA reads as TGTGCCAGCAGCTTAGCGGCTAGCGGGTACAATGAGCAGTTCTTC.

This rearrangement joins TRBV4-2 to TRBJ1-4; TRBD1 agrees at 7 bases. V shed 2 bases and J 3 bases; nucleotides not matched to a gene: 3. Germline CDR1 and CDR2: LGHNA and YNFKEQ. CDR3 length: 15 residues. The CDR3 bases are TGTGCCAGCAGCCAAAGGACAGGTCCTAATGAAAAACTGTTTTTT. Translating gives CASSQRTGPNEKLFF.

The J gene is TRBJ1-4, the V gene TRBV5-1, with D unresolved. Looked up from germline, CDR1 is SGHRS and CDR2 is YFSETQ. The germline V and J ends were trimmed by 4 bases and 0 bases, with 10 bases remaining between them. CDR3 length: 15 amino acids. CDR3 loop: CASSVTGATNEKLFF. CDR3 nucleotides: TGCGCCAGCAGCGTCACGGGCGCAACTAATGAAAAACTGTTTTTT.

This clone was observed a handful of times. The rearrangement uses TRBV6-1 and TRBJ2-3; tentatively, D is TRBD1 (5 bases). The CDR3 is 15 amino acids. Per germline, CDR1 MNHNS and CDR2 SASEGT. With 4 bases removed from V and 6 bases from J, the gap between germline ends came to 17 bases. The CDR3 bases are TGTGCCAGCAGTGCAGGGTCATCCGACGTGGATACGCAGTATTTT. Translating gives CASSAGSSDVDTQYF.